This T cell receptor (beta chain) was observed in a study of technical replicates of blood from a handful of donors. Only in-frame clones appear in the TCRdb table, and some are missing; sequencing was by immunoSEQ multiplex PCR. The sample lists 62,000 or so clones; around 87% were seen once. This CDR3 contains 15 residues. V lost 6 bases to trimming and J lost 7 bases, with 19 bases between them. The germline CDR1 and CDR2 sequences are SNHLY and FYNNEI. Sequencing was performed on PBMCs. The V and J genes are TRBV2 and TRBJ1-5, with a possible D match to TRBD1 (5 bases). This receptor was identified in a human donor in good health. Some clones in this sample may be carry-over from other donors' samples. Here the CDR3 reads CASSPTQGGSQPQHF. The CDR3 region has the DNA TGTGCCAGCAGCCCAACCCAGGGAGGCAGCCAGCCCCAGCATTTT.